This passage covers 23 T cell receptor beta chains from one sample sequenced in a study of cytomegalovirus exposure and HLA in healthy donors. PCR was performed using 60 Vbeta and 13 Jbeta primers. Sequencing used immunoSEQ multiplex PCR; TCRdb keeps in-frame clones, though not all of them. This table holds 100,000 to 150,000 clones, roughly 71% found once. Material: PBMCs. The receptors here all came from a woman in her 50s in good health and CMV-seropositive.

The chain combines TRBV2 with TRBJ2-2; 9 bases match TRBD2. The CDR3 runs to 17 residues. Germline-derived CDR1 and CDR2 are SNHLY and FYNNEI. V was pared by 8 bases and J by 3 bases, with 13 bases of the junction left unmatched. The CDR3 region is CASRRVAGGYDTGELFF. Written as DNA, the CDR3 is TGTGCCAGCCGGAGGGTTGCGGGGGGGTATGACACCGGGGAGCTGTTTTTT.

The rearrangement uses TRBV6-6 and TRBJ1-2, with a possible D match to TRBD1 (5 bases). The CDR3 consists of 12 residues. The V end lost 5 bases, the J end lost 8 bases, and 12 bases lay between the germline ends. The V gene's germline CDR1 is MNHNY and CDR2 SVGAGI (reference sequence). CDR3 residues: CASSLLRGGYTF. CDR3 DNA: TGTGCCAGCAGTCTCCTTCGGGGGGGCTACACCTTC.

This chain uses TRBV2 with TRBJ2-1, with 9 positions matching TRBD2. The V gene end was trimmed by 4 bases and the J gene end by 4 bases; junction bases not matched to a gene: 5. CDR1 and CDR2 from the germline V gene are SNHLY and FYNNEI. The CDR3 is made up of 15 amino acids. The CDR3 reads CASSVGLARYNEQFF. Here the CDR3 DNA reads TGTGCCAGCAGTGTCGGACTAGCGCGGTACAATGAGCAGTTCTTC.

The rearrangement uses TRBV10-3 and TRBJ1-3; D remains ambiguous. In germline, CDR1 is ENHRY, CDR2 SYGVKD. CDR3 size: 17 residues. Trimming took 8 bases from V and 0 from J, leaving 20 bases between them. The CDR3 sequence: CAIGLFFVNRSGNTIYF. Here the CDR3 DNA reads TGTGCCATCGGACTGTTCTTTGTAAACCGCTCTGGAAACACCATATATTTT.

J is TRBJ1-3 and V is TRBV7-6; TRBD1 agrees at 7 bases. V gave up 4 bases and J gave up 2 bases; unmatched junction bases: 5. The CDR3 totals 15 residues. Germline CDR1 is SGHVS and CDR2 is FNYEAQ. The CDR3: CASSYQGQTGNTIYF. CDR3 in DNA: TGTGCCAGCAGCTATCAGGGACAGACTGGAAACACCATATATTTT.

The V call is TRBV5-1, the J call TRBJ2-1; 10 bases line up with TRBD2. The CDR3 consists of 17 residues. The V and J ends lost 1 base and 1 base, in that order; junction bases with no gene match: 5. CDR1 is SGHRS, CDR2 YFSETQ, per germline. The CDR3 loop is CASSLWSGGGSYNEQFF. CDR3 in DNA: TGCGCCAGCAGCTTGTGGAGCGGGGGGGGATCCTACAATGAGCAGTTCTTC.

The chain combines TRBV10-2 with TRBJ2-5; 8 nucleotides line up with TRBD1. V trimming: 5 bases; J trimming: 5 bases; junction bases outside the gene matches: 7. CDR3 length: 14 residues. CDR1 and CDR2 from the germline V gene are WSHSY and SAAADI. Here the CDR3 reads CASSLRQGAETQYF. In DNA, the CDR3 is TGCGCCAGCAGTCTTCGGCAGGGGGCTGAGACCCAGTACTTC.

The chain carries TRBV6-6 and TRBJ1-2; 7 bases align to TRBD1. V dropped 8 bases and J dropped 5; count of bases not matched to a gene: 5. Germline lookup yields CDR1 MNHNY and CDR2 SVGAGI (reference sequence). There are 12 residues in the CDR3. The CDR3 protein is CASVGTEYGYTF. The CDR3, as DNA: TGTGCCAGCGTAGGGACAGAGTATGGCTACACCTTC.

The chain joins TRBV5-6 to TRBJ2-7, with 8 positions matching TRBD1. V was pared by 1 base and J by 0 bases, with 6 bases of the junction left unmatched. This CDR3 region has 16 residues. Germline-derived CDR1 and CDR2 are SGHDT and YYEEEE. CDR3 in DNA: TGTGCCAGCAGCTTGATTTTTGGACAGGGCTCCTACGAGCAGTACTTC. Translating gives CASSLIFGQGSYEQYF.

J is TRBJ2-1 and V is TRBV6-1; unclear D gene. The CDR3 is 11 amino acids. The V and J ends lost 4 bases and 9 bases respectively, with 7 bases between them. Looked up from germline, CDR1 is MNHNS and CDR2 is SASEGT. CDR3 in amino acids: CASSGLFEQFF. CDR3 DNA sequence: TGTGCCAGCAGTGGGCTTTTTGAGCAGTTCTTC.

The sample holds one count of this clone. The chain links TRBV7-2 to TRBJ1-5; D not certain. CDR3 length: 15 residues. Germline V gives CDR1 SGHTA, CDR2 FQGNSA. With 1 base removed from V and 3 bases from J, the gap between germline ends came to 10 bases. The CDR3 coding sequence is TGTGCCAGCAGCTTAGACGGGTCGTCCAATCAGCCCCAGCATTTT. Translation gives CASSLDGSSNQPQHF. The full variable domain, in which reference TRBV7-2 and TRBJ1-5 provide the parts outside the CDR3, is GAGVSQSPSNKVTEKGKDVELRCDPISGHTALYWYRQSLGQGLEFLIYFQGNSAPDKSGLPSDRFSAERTGGSVSTLTIQRTQQEDSAVYLCASSLDGSSNQPQHFGDGTRLSIL.

The rearrangement links TRBV30 to TRBJ2-5, with D possibly TRBD1 on 6 matching bases. This CDR3 has 13 residues. Between the trimmed V and J ends, which lost 0 bases and 3 bases, there was a span of 8 bases. The germline V gene has CDR1 GTSNPN and CDR2 SVGIG (reference sequence). The DNA of the CDR3 is TGTGCCTGGAGTGTTTGGGACAAAGAGACCCAGTACTTC. Protein product: CAWSVWDKETQYF.

V gene TRBV5-1 combines with J gene TRBJ2-1; TRBD1 agrees at 7 bases. V lost 2 bases to trimming and J lost 4 bases; unmatched junction nucleotides: 12. There are 17 residues in the CDR3. CDR1 is SGHRS, CDR2 YFSETQ, per germline. The CDR3: CASSLLLPGQSYNEQFF. CDR3 in DNA: TGCGCCAGCAGCTTACTCTTACCGGGACAGAGTTACAATGAGCAGTTCTTC.

The genes are TRBV2 and TRBJ1-5; D is uncertain. Trimming left V 4 bases short and J 10 bases short, with 8 bases between. Per the germline V gene, CDR1 is SNHLY and CDR2 is FYNNEI. The CDR3 consists of 11 residues. The DNA for the CDR3 is TGTGCCAGCAGTGTCCCAGGTCCCCAGCATTTT. As protein: CASSVPGPQHF.

The V call is TRBV15, the J call TRBJ2-1; TRBD2 aligns across 8 bases. The J segment lost 3 bases and the V segment lost 4 bases, leaving 11 bases of the junction unmatched. CDR3 length: 17 amino acids. CDR1 is LNHNV and CDR2 is YYDKDF in the germline V gene (reference sequence). CDR3 nucleotide sequence: TGTGCCACCAGCAAACTAGATCGGGGGGGCCTCTACAATGAGCAGTTCTTC. It yields the protein CATSKLDRGGLYNEQFF.

The V call is TRBV6-6, the J call TRBJ2-3; possibly TRBD2 for D (5 bases). V lost 5 bases, J lost 0 bases, and 15 bases lay in between. CDR1 and CDR2 (germline): MNHNY, SVGAGI (reference sequence). This CDR3 has 16 amino acids. CDR3 DNA sequence: TGTGCCAGCAGTGGCCACCCGGGGATTAGCACAGATACGCAGTATTTT. It specifies CASSGHPGISTDTQYF.

The chain employs TRBV5-4 and TRBJ1-2; TRBD1 aligns across 9 bases. Trimming at V came to 5 bases and at J to 7 bases, leaving 6 bases not matched to a gene. Germline lookup yields CDR1 SGHNT and CDR2 YYREEE (reference sequence). This CDR3 is 13 amino acids long. CDR3: CASRSGTGIGYTF. The CDR3 DNA is TGTGCCAGCAGATCCGGGACAGGGATTGGCTACACCTTC.

V usage is TRBV7-8 and J usage is TRBJ2-7, with a weak D call TRBD1 (5 bases). Germline assignment: CDR1 SGHVS and CDR2 FQNEAQ. Trimming shortened V by 5 bases and J by 4 bases, and 18 bases separated the two germline ends. The CDR3 is made up of 15 amino acids. The CDR3 spells CASSIRTSLTYEQYF. Here the CDR3 DNA reads TGTGCCAGCAGCATAAGGACATCCCTAACGTACGAGCAGTACTTC. Complete variable domain (other parts from reference TRBV7-8 and TRBJ2-7): GAGVSQSPRYKVAKRGQDVALRCDPISGHVSLFWYQQALGQGPEFLTYFQNEAQLDKSGLPSDRFFAERPEGSVSTLKIQRTQQEDSAVYLCASSIRTSLTYEQYFGPGTRLTVT.

The chain combines TRBV27 with TRBJ1-1; 8 positions agree with TRBD1. J gave up 4 bases and V 7 bases, and 5 bases lay outside the gene matches. Looked up from germline, CDR1 is MNHEY and CDR2 is SMNVEV (reference sequence). CDR3 size: 13 residues. CDR3 DNA: TGTGCCAGCAAGGTAACAGGGGGCACTGAAGCTTTCTTT. It yields the protein CASKVTGGTEAFF.

The chain has TRBV27 and TRBJ2-3; TRBD1 matches at 9 bases. Germline assignment: CDR1 MNHEY and CDR2 SMNVEV (reference sequence). The CDR3 is 15 amino acids. The junction had 6 bases not matched to a gene; V was cut back by 5 bases and J by 3 bases. Here the CDR3 DNA reads TGTGCCAGCAGTCCTACAGGGGGCAAGACAGATACGCAGTATTTT. Its translation: CASSPTGGKTDTQYF.

J is TRBJ2-1 and V is TRBV27; D possibly corresponds to TRBD2 (6 bases). The V gene's germline CDR1 is MNHEY and CDR2 SMNVEV (reference sequence). This CDR3 is built from 17 residues. Trimming stripped 5 bases from V and 4 bases from J, with 21 bases between. This chain's CDR3 is CASSPRPWKRAYNEQFF. The CDR3 DNA reads TGTGCCAGCAGTCCGCGCCCTTGGAAGCGGGCTTACAATGAGCAGTTCTTC.

The rearrangement uses TRBV5-6 and TRBJ1-2; weak D call: TRBD1 (6 bases). Trimming left V 4 bases short and J 5 bases short, with 15 bases between. CDR1 and CDR2 from the germline V gene are SGHDT and YYEEEE. CDR3 length: 14 amino acids. The CDR3 loop is CASSRMTGKYGYTF. The CDR3 DNA is TGTGCCAGCAGCAGAATGACAGGCAAATATGGCTACACCTTC. Full variable domain (missing parts from reference TRBV5-6 and TRBJ1-2): DAGVTQSPTHLIKTRGQQVTLRCSPKSGHDTVSWYQQALGQGPQFIFQYYEEEERQRGNFPDRFSGHQFPNYSSELNVNALLLGDSALYLCASSRMTGKYGYTFGSGTRLTVV.

The rearrangement joins TRBV6-1 to TRBJ1-2; the D is unclear. V lost 5 bases and J 7 bases, leaving 5 bases between the germline ends. Germline V gene lookup returns CDR1 MNHNS and CDR2 SASEGT. The CDR3 covers 10 residues. This CDR3 is CASSFRGYTF. CDR3 coding DNA: TGTGCCAGCAGTTTCCGTGGCTACACCTTC.